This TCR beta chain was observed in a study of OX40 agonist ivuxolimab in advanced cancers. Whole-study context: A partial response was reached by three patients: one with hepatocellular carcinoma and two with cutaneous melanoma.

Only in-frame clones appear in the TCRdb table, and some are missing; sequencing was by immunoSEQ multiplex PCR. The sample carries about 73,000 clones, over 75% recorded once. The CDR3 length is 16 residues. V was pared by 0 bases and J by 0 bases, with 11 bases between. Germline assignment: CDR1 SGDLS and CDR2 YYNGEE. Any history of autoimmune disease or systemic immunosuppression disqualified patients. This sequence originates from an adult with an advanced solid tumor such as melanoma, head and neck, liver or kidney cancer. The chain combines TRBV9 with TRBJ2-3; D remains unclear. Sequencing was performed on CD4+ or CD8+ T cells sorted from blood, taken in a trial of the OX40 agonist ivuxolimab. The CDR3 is CASSVALSPSTDTQYF. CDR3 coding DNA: TGTGCCAGCAGCGTAGCTCTGTCCCCTAGCACAGATACGCAGTATTTT.